This is a list of T cell receptor beta chains from one sample in a study of sequential checkpoint blockade in melanoma. Measured with immunoSEQ multiplex PCR; TCRdb has only the in-frame clones, and not every one. This sample has about 18,000 clones, with over 55% found just once. This sample comprised CD8+ T cells sorted from blood (inferred from file names), obtained from a patient given nivolumab and ipilimumab in sequence. The source is a human donor with melanoma. The CDR3 runs from the conserved cysteine through the conserved F or W. Fields, in order: V gene, CDR3 protein.

TRBV9 CASSVAGVGEQYF
TRBV19 CASSPRALAAAYEQYF
TRBV15 CATSRVGRTYEQYF
TRBV6-5 CASSIGSTPREQYF
TRBV5-4 CASSLLTGGDEQYF
TRBV7-8 CASSENMEQYF
TRBV18 CASSPDSGYGYTF
TRBV6-1 CASSEEGGGSYEQYF
TRBV6-1 CASQTYRGGNQPQHF
TRBV9 CASSAGTGEGYTF
TRBV7-9 CASSPTRNYEQYF
TRBV7-9 CASSLGQSSNQPQHF
TRBV4-2 CASSQGQGEGDYGYTF
TRBV7-9 CASSLVLDPRRSTDTQYF
TRBV5-1 CASSLETSYEQYF
TRBV5-4 CASSSDNQETQYF
TRBV9 CASSVGGENTEAFF
TRBV7-9 CASRSGTYEQYF
TRBV29-1 CSAPGGRGEAFF
TRBV15 CATEGAAGNTIYF
TRBV7-9 CASSPQAGGNTIYF
TRBV4-2 CASSFGTSGYEQYF
TRBV7-2 CASSFGLAGGYEQFF
TRBV9 CASSVGNYGYTF
TRBV28 CASTPGHSVYRYGYTF
TRBV9 CASSVAGANVLTF
TRBV27 CASSPGWLTNEKLFF
TRBV5-8 CASSSGQSSYNEQFF
TRBV18 CASSPGQMIVPGLEEQYF
TRBV5-6 CASSPHRDRGAFF
TRBV7-8 CASSLGGRANEQFF
TRBV6-5 CASSYSISQTQETQYF
TRBV27 CASTLGTGGYNEQFF
TRBV27 CAIPPGQGDEQYF
TRBV11-2 CASSLLVTGLYGYTF
TRBV7-9 CASSRPDSPTYEQYF
TRBV27 CAGHSGSGGAGHEQYF
TRBV19 CASRARGSNQPQHF
TRBV27 CASSPAGDSSGNTIYF
TRBV27 CASSALYRDRDTNYGYTF
TRBV30 CAATGPEQFF
TRBV7-9 CASRSGNSYEQYF
TRBV28 CASSHTLFSTEAFF
TRBV2 CASWTESYEQYF
TRBV2 CASTPSGNTIYF
TRBV12-5 CASGPGTGNTEAFF
TRBV10-2 CASRISQGSNTEAFF
TRBV4-2 CASSGGQRAYTEAFF
TRBV4-2 CASSQTRVWIYGYTF
TRBV11-2 CASSLGAGEGNQPQHF
TRBV6-5 CASSLSDRRTGNTIYF
TRBV7-9 CASSFPFHEQYF
TRBV5-1 CASSLEYSLPNEQYF
TRBV4-1 CASSPVEGTTNEKLFF
TRBV5-6 CASSLWESIYGYTF
TRBV21-1 CASSKADRFFGGSNQPQHF
TRBV4-1 CASSQAGLAGDEQYF
TRBV13 CASTESRRTGELFF
TRBV11-3 CASSHGQGAYEQYF